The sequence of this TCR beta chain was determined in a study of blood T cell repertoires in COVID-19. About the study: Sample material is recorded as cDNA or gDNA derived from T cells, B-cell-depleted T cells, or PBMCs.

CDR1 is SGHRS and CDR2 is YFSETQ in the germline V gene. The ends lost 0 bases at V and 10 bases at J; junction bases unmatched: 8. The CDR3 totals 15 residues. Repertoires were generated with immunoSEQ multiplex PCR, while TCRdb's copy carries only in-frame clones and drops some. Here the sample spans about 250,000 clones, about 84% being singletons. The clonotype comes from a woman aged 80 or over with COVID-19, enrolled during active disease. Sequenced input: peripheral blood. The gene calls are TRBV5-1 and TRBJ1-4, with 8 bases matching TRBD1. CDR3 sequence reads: CASSLERTGKVKLFF. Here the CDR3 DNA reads TGCGCCAGCAGCTTGGAGCGGACAGGGAAAGTAAAACTGTTTTTT. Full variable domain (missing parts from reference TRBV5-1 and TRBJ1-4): KAGVTQTPRYLIKTRGQQVTLSCSPISGHRSVSWYQQTPGQGLQFLFEYFSETQRNKGNFPGRFSGRQFSNSRSEMNVSTLELGDSALYLCASSLERTGKVKLFFGSGTQLSVL.